This TCR beta chain is from a study of patients and donors after allogeneic stem cell transplantation. Trimming shortened V by 4 bases and J by 4 bases, and 20 bases separated the two germline ends. This CDR3 spans 16 amino acids. Germline V gene lookup returns CDR1 SGHVS and CDR2 FNYEAQ. Each CDR3 protein gets one entry after TCRdb re-called the RT-PCR reads with MiXCR. The sample lists 200,000 to 250,000 distinct CDR3 sequences, around 14% occurring once. This sequence joins TRBV7-6 and TRBJ2-7; possible D gene TRBD2, 6 bases. Sample: blood, either unsorted or a sorted T cell fraction (not recorded which). This TCR was sampled from a human donor who was either an allogeneic HSCT recipient or a stem cell or donor lymphocyte infusion donor (not recorded which). It is not recorded whose cells these are; they may come from a transplant donor. CDR3 nucleotides: TGTGCCAGCAGCTATACCGATGACGCGGGGTGGTACGAGCAGTACTTC. It yields the protein CASSYTDDAGWYEQYF.